The 28 T cell receptor beta chains below all came from one sample that was sequenced in a study of blood T cell repertoires in COVID-19. Method: immunoSEQ multiplex PCR; TCRdb's copy keeps in-frame clones and lacks some. The sample lists a few hundred thousand clones; more than 75% were seen once. The sample comprised peripheral blood. All receptors come from a middle-aged woman who had recovered from COVID-19.

The chain employs TRBV11-3 and TRBJ1-1, with D unresolved. The CDR3 covers 13 residues. The V end lost 0 bases, the J end lost 11 bases, and 13 bases lay between the germline ends. Germline V lookup: CDR1 SGHNT, CDR2 YENEEA. CDR3 DNA: TGTGCCAGCAGCTTAGAGCCAGGCCCCAAGGCTTTCTTT. It translates to CASSLEPGPKAFF.

The rearrangement links TRBV19 to TRBJ1-2, with 7 bases matching TRBD1. The trim removed 9 bases at V and 3 bases at J, leaving 7 bases unmatched. There are 13 residues in the CDR3. The V gene's germline CDR1 is LNHDA and CDR2 SQIVND (reference sequence). CDR3 sequence (DNA): TGTGCCAGCACAGGGGCCCCCTACTATGGCTACACCTTC. Residues: CASTGAPYYGYTF.

The V gene is TRBV6-7, the J gene TRBJ1-4; 7 bases fit TRBD1. TRBV6-7 carries the ORF label, with uncertain function. The length of the CDR3 is 13 residues. With V trimmed by 8 bases and J by 7 bases, 7 bases remained unmatched. The CDR3 sequence is CASDRDRGEKLFF. CDR3 DNA sequence: TGTGCCAGCGACAGGGATCGCGGTGAAAAACTGTTTTTT.

This clone was found once. The chain combines TRBV9 with TRBJ2-5, with a tentative D call TRBD2 (5 bases). Trimming left V 0 bases short and J 4 bases short, with 16 bases between. The CDR3 spans 16 residues. CDR1 and CDR2 from the germline V gene are SGDLS and YYNGEE. CDR3 protein: CASSVVASRRVETQYF. In nucleotides, the CDR3 is TGTGCCAGCAGCGTAGTGGCTAGCCGGCGGGTAGAGACCCAGTACTTC.

The chain links TRBV12-5 to TRBJ1-5; D not resolved. The CDR3 extends over 13 amino acids. Trimming pared 1 base from V and 8 bases from J, leaving 9 bases between. In germline, CDR1 is LGHNT, CDR2 FRNRAP. This chain's CDR3 is CASGLDGIKPQHF. The CDR3 coding sequence is TGTGCTAGTGGTTTGGACGGTATAAAGCCCCAGCATTTT. The full variable domain, in which reference TRBV12-5 and TRBJ1-5 provide the parts outside the CDR3, is DARVTQTPRHKVTEMGQEVTMRCQPILGHNTVFWYRQTMMQGLELLAYFRNRAPLDDSGMPKDRFSAEMPDATLATLKIQPSEPRDSAVYFCASGLDGIKPQHFGDGTRLSIL.

The J gene is TRBJ1-2, the V gene TRBV5-4; no firm D call. Germline V CDR1 and CDR2: SGHNT, YYREEE (reference sequence). The V end lost 0 bases, the J end lost 1 base, and 10 bases lay between the germline ends. The CDR3 is 15 residues long. The chain's CDR3 is CASSLGPGINYGYTF. CDR3 DNA sequence: TGTGCCAGCAGCTTGGGGCCAGGAATTAACTATGGCTACACCTTC.

The chain combines TRBV2 with TRBJ2-2; weak D call: TRBD1 (6 bases). This CDR3 contains 14 residues. The ends were cut back, 6 bases at V and 3 bases at J, with 11 bases in the middle. Germline CDR1 reads SNHLY; CDR2 reads FYNNEI. CDR3 in DNA: TGTGCCAGCAGGGAGAACAGGGACACCGGGGAGCTGTTTTTT. As protein: CASRENRDTGELFF.

V and J are TRBV30 and TRBJ2-6; tentative D call: TRBD2 (5 bases). The V and J ends lost 4 bases and 3 bases respectively, with 22 bases between them. CDR3 length: 18 residues. Germline values: CDR1 GTSNPN, CDR2 SVGIG (reference sequence). CDR3 residues: CAWKNGLRWSDGANVLTF. The CDR3, as DNA: TGTGCCTGGAAAAACGGACTGAGATGGTCGGATGGGGCCAACGTCCTGACTTTC.

The rearrangement joins TRBV6-2 or TRBV6-3 to TRBJ1-1, with a possible D match to TRBD1 (5 bases). Germline values: CDR1 MNHEY, CDR2 SVGEGT. Trimming took 0 bases from V and 1 from J, leaving 9 bases between them. The CDR3 extends over 15 amino acids. The CDR3 coding sequence is TGTGCCAGCAGTTACTCGGTGACAGCGAACACTGAAGCTTTCTTT. Translated: CASSYSVTANTEAFF.

The chain recombines TRBV12-3 or TRBV12-4 with TRBJ2-2; D possibly corresponds to TRBD1 (6 bases). V was clipped by 6 bases and J by 5 bases, with 10 bases between them. The CDR3 has 13 amino acids. The CDR3 sequence: CASRRQETGELFF. In DNA form, the CDR3 reads TGTGCCAGCAGGCGACAGGAGACCGGGGAGCTGTTTTTT.

The V call is TRBV6-5, the J call TRBJ2-3; no firm D call. The CDR3 loop spans 12 amino acids. The V end lost 6 bases, the J end lost 2 bases, and 6 bases lay between the germline ends. The germline V gene encodes CDR1 MNHEY and CDR2 SVGAGI. In DNA, the CDR3 is TGTGCCAGCAGGGCCGCCACAGATACGCAGTATTTT. Translating it yields CASRAATDTQYF.

This clone showed up just once. The V gene is TRBV7-9, the J gene TRBJ2-7; 8 bases fit TRBD2. The germline gives CDR1 SEHNR, CDR2 FQNEAQ (reference sequence). V lost 5 bases to trimming and J lost 0 bases; unmatched junction nucleotides: 9. The CDR3 has 16 residues. The CDR3 DNA sequence: TGTGCCAGCAGCCCTAGCGGGCGCGGGAGCTCCTACGAGCAGTACTTC. Its protein product is CASSPSGRGSSYEQYF. The variable domain in full, with the rest retrieved from reference TRBV7-9 and TRBJ2-7, is DTGVSQNPRHKITKRGQNVTFRCDPISEHNRLYWYRQTLGQGPEFLTYFQNEAQLEKSRLLSDRFSAERPKGSFSTLEIQRTEQGDSAMYLCASSPSGRGSSYEQYFGPGTRLTVT.

The table lists this clone with a count of one. The chain carries TRBV30 and TRBJ1-3, with a tentative D call TRBD1 (5 bases). Germline CDR1 and CDR2: GTSNPN and SVGIG (reference sequence). V lost 4 bases and J lost 12, with 13 bases in between. This CDR3 region has 11 residues. This chain's CDR3 is CAWTLGRIIYF. CDR3 in DNA: TGTGCCTGGACCCTGGGGCGGATCATATATTTT.

The CDR3 spells CASQAGAHGDEQFF. The CDR3 DNA reads TGTGCCAGCCAAGCGGGAGCCCACGGGGATGAGCAGTTCTTC. The rearrangement uses TRBV11-2 and TRBJ2-1, with 8 nucleotides matching TRBD2. Trimming cost V 8 bases and J 8 bases; bases outside gene matches: 11. From germline, CDR1 is SGHAT and CDR2 FQNNGV. CDR3 length equals 14 residues.

This clone was picked up one time. The rearrangement joins TRBV7-3 to TRBJ2-1, with TRBD2 identical over 15 bases. The CDR3 length is 15 residues. With 5 bases clipped from V and 4 bases from J, the junction kept 0 bases outside the gene matches. Germline V gene lookup returns CDR1 SGHTA and CDR2 FQGTGA. The CDR3 DNA follows: TGTGCCAGCAGCGGACTAGCGGGAGGGTACAATGAGCAGTTCTTC. Amino acid sequence: CASSGLAGGYNEQFF.

The J gene is TRBJ2-5, the V gene TRBV5-1; D unresolved. Trimming took 0 bases from V and 1 from J, leaving 10 bases between them. Germline V gives CDR1 SGHRS, CDR2 YFSETQ. This CDR3 has 15 residues. CDR3 DNA sequence: TGCGCCAGCAGCTTGGGGGTAGCCCCCCAAGAGACCCAGTACTTC. Protein product: CASSLGVAPQETQYF.

V is TRBV11-2 and J is TRBJ1-5; TRBD1 aligns across 8 bases. This CDR3 is built from 14 residues. The V gene's germline CDR1 is SGHAT and CDR2 FQNNGV. Trimming removed 1 base from V and 8 bases from J; junction bases left unmatched: 4. CDR3 protein: CASSLVGQEEPQHF. The DNA for the CDR3 is TGTGCCAGCAGCTTAGTGGGACAGGAAGAGCCCCAGCATTTT.

This chain connects TRBV20-1 to TRBJ2-5, with 8 bases fitting TRBD2. The CDR3 has 16 amino acids. V shed 3 bases, J shed 5 bases, and the junction held 14 bases outside the gene matches. Germline lookup yields CDR1 DFQATT and CDR2 SNEGSKA (reference sequence). The CDR3 reads CSASRPGGGAWETQYF. CDR3 nucleotide sequence: TGCAGTGCTAGTCGCCCGGGGGGGGGCGCTTGGGAGACCCAGTACTTC.

The chain has TRBV7-2 and TRBJ2-4, with TRBD2 matching 14 bases. Germline CDR1 and CDR2: SGHTA and FQGNSA. Germline trimming cut 5 bases from V and 1 base from J; bases unmatched to any gene: 7. The CDR3 has 18 residues. The chain's CDR3 is CASSPGTSGSRAKNIQYF. The CDR3 DNA reads as TGTGCCAGCAGCCCAGGGACTAGCGGGAGTAGGGCCAAAAACATTCAGTACTTC.

V usage is TRBV4-3 and J usage is TRBJ2-1; TRBD2 agrees at 7 bases. Per the germline V gene, CDR1 is LGHNA and CDR2 is YSLEER. V shed 1 base, J shed 5 bases, and the junction held 8 bases outside the gene matches. The CDR3 covers 16 residues. CDR3 coding DNA: TGCGCCAGCAGCCAAGGATACTCTAGCGGAAACAATGAGCAGTTCTTC. Residues: CASSQGYSSGNNEQFF.

The V gene is TRBV9, the J gene TRBJ2-5, with 7 bases that match TRBD2. CDR3 length: 15 residues. Germline V gene data show CDR1 as SGDLS and CDR2 as YYNGEE. Losses at the gene ends were 4 bases for V and 0 bases for J; bases not matched to a gene: 6. The CDR3 region has the DNA TGTGCCAGCAGCCCTAGCGGAGCGTACCAAGAGACCCAGTACTTC. The encoded protein is CASSPSGAYQETQYF.

The J gene is TRBJ2-3, the V gene TRBV11-2; 12 nucleotides match TRBD2. Germline CDR1 reads SGHAT; CDR2 reads FQNNGV. This CDR3 region has 16 residues. V lost 5 bases to trimming and J lost 0 bases; unmatched junction nucleotides: 3. The CDR3 DNA reads as TGTGCCAGCAGCCCGGGGACTAGCGGGAGCACAGATACGCAGTATTTT. Protein: CASSPGTSGSTDTQYF.

The chain has TRBV5-8 and TRBJ2-3; 12 bases agree with TRBD2. Germline values: CDR1 SGHTS, CDR2 YDEGEE. The CDR3 has 14 amino acids. V was pared by 1 base and J by 9 bases, with 3 bases of the junction left unmatched. Here the CDR3 DNA reads TGTGCCAGCAGCTTGCGGCTAGCGGGAGGGACGCAGTATTTT. Encoded protein: CASSLRLAGGTQYF.

This sequence joins TRBV19 and TRBJ1-3; no clear D gene. CDR1 LNHDA and CDR2 SQIVND come from the germline V gene (reference sequence). This CDR3 comprises 16 residues. The V end lost 7 bases, the J end lost 3 bases, and 19 bases lay between the germline ends. CDR3 loop: CASTATGNHFGNTIYF. In DNA, the CDR3 is TGTGCCAGTACCGCCACCGGGAATCACTTTGGAAACACCATATATTTT.

This clone showed up just once. The V call is TRBV7-2, the J call TRBJ1-4, with D tentatively TRBD1 (5 bases). The CDR3 covers 14 residues. CDR1 and CDR2 from the germline V gene are SGHTA and FQGNSA. V was trimmed by 5 bases and J by 8 bases, leaving 15 bases between them. This chain's CDR3 is CASSTGGGYEKLFF. The CDR3 DNA reads as TGTGCCAGCAGCACCGGGGGGGGGTACGAAAAACTGTTTTTT.

A few counts support this clone. The rearrangement uses TRBV7-2 and TRBJ2-1, with 8 bases that match TRBD1. Germline V gives CDR1 SGHTA, CDR2 FQGNSA. Trimming removed 3 bases from V and 0 bases from J; junction bases left unmatched: 1. The CDR3 length is 15 residues. The CDR3 protein is CASSLTGDSYNEQFF. The CDR3 DNA follows: TGTGCCAGCAGCTTGACAGGGGACTCCTACAATGAGCAGTTCTTC.

This clone has a handful of counts. The chain combines TRBV10-3 with TRBJ1-1; D is perhaps TRBD1 (5 bases). V was cut by 6 bases and J by 4 bases, with 12 bases left in between. Germline V gene lookup returns CDR1 ENHRY and CDR2 SYGVKD. This CDR3 is built from 13 residues. As DNA, the CDR3 is TGTGCCATCAGGATAACAGACAGCACTGAAGCTTTCTTT. It is translated as CAIRITDSTEAFF.

J is TRBJ2-7 and V is TRBV11-3; 8 positions agree with TRBD1. With 1 base clipped from V and 6 bases from J, the junction kept 5 bases outside the gene matches. This CDR3 region has 14 residues. From germline, CDR1 is SGHNT and CDR2 YENEEA. Written as DNA, the CDR3 is TGTGCCAGCAGCTTAGGCGGCAGGGGGCTCGAGCAGTACTTC. Amino acid sequence: CASSLGGRGLEQYF. The full variable domain, rest sourced from reference TRBV11-3 and TRBJ2-7, is EAGVVQSPRYKIIEKKQPVAFWCNPISGHNTLYWYLQNLGQGPELLIRYENEEAVDDSQLPKDRFSAERLKGVDSTLKIQPAELGDSAVYLCASSLGGRGLEQYFGPGTRLTVT.